Shown below are 6 T cell receptor beta chains from a single sample sequenced in a study of T cell changes during pregnancy in multiple sclerosis. The table came from immunoSEQ multiplex PCR; TCRdb's copy has only in-frame clones and leaves some out. The data contain around 97,000 clones, 90% of them seen just once; the ten biggest clones take up roughly 0.77%. Sequencing was performed on peripheral blood, taken in the second trimester of pregnancy. These receptors all come from a female donor in good health, enrolled as a control in a pregnancy study.

This rearrangement joins TRBV5-1 to TRBJ1-1; TRBD1 aligns across 7 bases. In germline, CDR1 is SGHRS, CDR2 YFSETQ. Losses at the gene ends were 4 bases for V and 1 base for J; bases not matched to a gene: 4. The CDR3 runs 14 residues. The chain's CDR3 is CASSPGQSNTEAFF. DNA for the CDR3: TGCGCCAGCAGCCCGGGACAGTCGAACACTGAAGCTTTCTTT.

The chain is built from TRBV4-3 and TRBJ2-7, with 8 bases that match TRBD2. The junction had 4 bases not matched to a gene; V was cut back by 0 bases and J by 0 bases. The CDR3 consists of 16 residues. Germline V gene lookup returns CDR1 LGHNA and CDR2 YSLEER. The CDR3 coding sequence is TGCGCCAGCAGCCAAGACTGGAGCGGGGGCTCCTACGAGCAGTACTTC. Its translation is CASSQDWSGGSYEQYF.

The rearrangement links TRBV11-2 to TRBJ2-2, with a weak D call TRBD1 (5 bases). Trimming took off 4 bases at V and 6 bases at J, with 12 bases between the two ends. The CDR3 is 14 amino acids. The germline V gene has CDR1 SGHAT and CDR2 FQNNGV. CDR3 bases: TGTGCCAGCAGCTCTCTCCCAGGGCCCGGGGAGCTGTTTTTT. Translating gives CASSSLPGPGELFF. Complete variable domain (other parts from reference TRBV11-2 and TRBJ2-2): EAGVAQSPRYKIIEKRQSVAFWCNPISGHATLYWYQQILGQGPKLLIQFQNNGVVDDSQLPKDRFSAERLKGVDSTLKIQPAKLEDSAVYLCASSSLPGPGELFFGEGSRLTVL.

The chain recombines TRBV30 with TRBJ2-5; 11 nucleotides align to TRBD2. CDR1 is GTSNPN and CDR2 is SVGIG in the germline V gene (reference sequence). CDR3 length equals 15 residues. V shed 0 bases, J shed 5 bases, and the junction held 5 bases outside the gene matches. CDR3 nucleotides: TGTGCCTGGAGTGTAGACTCTAGCGGGAGGGAGACCCAGTACTTC. Translation gives CAWSVDSSGRETQYF.

CDR3 sequence: CASSFSGVTFYGYTF. CDR3 in DNA: TGTGCCAGTAGTTTCTCGGGGGTGACGTTCTATGGCTACACCTTC. V is TRBV19 and J is TRBJ1-2; a weak D match, TRBD1 (5 bases). The CDR3 has 15 amino acids. In germline, CDR1 is LNHDA, CDR2 SQIVND (reference sequence). Between the trimmed V and J ends, which lost 5 bases and 4 bases, there was a span of 17 bases.

This clone was seen once. One end of the junction varies from germline; a read error may be responsible. The rearrangement joins TRBV28 to TRBJ1-3; 8 bases are a match to TRBD1. The CDR3 covers 17 residues. CDR1 and CDR2 from the germline V gene are MDHEN and SYDVKM. The CDR3 protein is CASSPHLGQGGGKTIYF. Written as DNA, the CDR3 is TGTGCCAGCAGCCCTCACTTAGGACAGGGAGGAGGAAAGACCATATATTTT. The full variable domain, completed using reference TRBV28 and TRBJ1-3, is DVKVTQSSRYLVKRTGEKVFLECVQDMDHENMFWYRQDPGLGLRLIYFSYDVKMKEKGDIPEGYSVSREKKERFSLILESASTNQTSMYLCASSPHLGQGGGKTIYFGEGSWLTVV.